The T cell receptor (beta chain) described here comes from a study of long-term antiretroviral therapy in people with HIV. The assay used was immunoSEQ (version v3.0), run at survey level. Per-sample targets for sequencing were roughly 35,000-50,000 T-cell genomes. The data were produced by immunoSEQ multiplex PCR, yet TCRdb's version contains in-frame clones alone and is incomplete. The table has roughly 28,000 clones, around nine tenths seen once. Germline values: CDR1 GTSNPN, CDR2 SVGIG (reference sequence). The CDR3 loop spans 13 amino acids. V shed 5 bases, J shed 10 bases, and the junction held 12 bases outside the gene matches.

Material: unsorted PBMCs, obtained 1.8 years after starting antiretroviral therapy. This TCR was recovered from a woman younger than 30 with HIV. This chain uses TRBV30 with TRBJ2-7; the match to TRBD1 covers 9 bases. The chain's CDR3 is CAWESGQGSEQYF. The CDR3 DNA follows: TGTGCCTGGGAATCGGGACAGGGTAGTGAACAGTACTTC.